These 8 T cell receptor beta chains share one sample of origin, sequenced in a study of memory CD4+ T cells and cytomegalovirus serostatus. Produced via immunoSEQ multiplex PCR; TCRdb's table is partial and in-frame only. This sample carries roughly 50,000 clones, roughly 84% of them seen once, and the ten largest clones take 0.5%. Single viable CD3+CD4+CD8-CD45RO+ cells were sorted as the memory CD4+ T cells. Sequencing input: memory CD4+ T cells from blood. These receptors were taken from an adult in good health and CMV-seronegative. Some clones in this sample may be carry-over from other donors' samples.

The J gene is TRBJ2-3, the V gene TRBV6-6, with TRBD2 matching 7 bases. Germline values: CDR1 MNHNY, CDR2 SVGAGI (reference sequence). This CDR3 is built from 15 residues. Trimming cost V 4 bases and J 2 bases; bases outside gene matches: 6. The CDR3 region is CASSSGLPFTDTQYF. In DNA form, the CDR3 reads TGTGCCAGCAGTTCGGGACTACCTTTCACAGATACGCAGTATTTT.

For the CDR3, the DNA is TGTGCCAGCAGCTTCGGAGGTAGCACAGATACGCAGTATTTT. It specifies CASSFGGSTDTQYF. The chain is built from TRBV11-3 and TRBJ2-3, with D maybe TRBD2 (5 bases). Trimming took 3 bases from V and 0 from J, leaving 7 bases between them. Germline CDR1 reads SGHNT; CDR2 reads YENEEA. This CDR3 spans 14 amino acids.

This chain joins TRBV28 and TRBJ1-2; D gene uncertain. Germline V gene lookup returns CDR1 MDHEN and CDR2 SYDVKM. V shed 3 bases and J shed 4 bases, with 6 bases lying between them. The length of the CDR3 is 12 residues. The CDR3 spells CASSLRLYGYTF. CDR3 DNA sequence: TGTGCCAGCAGTTTGAGGCTCTATGGCTACACCTTC.

This clone has a handful of counts. The rearrangement links TRBV28 to TRBJ2-1; D possibly corresponds to TRBD2 (5 bases). This CDR3 is built from 12 residues. Germline V gene lookup returns CDR1 MDHEN and CDR2 SYDVKM. V was trimmed by 8 bases and J by 1 base, leaving 6 bases between them. CDR3 sequence reads: CASRGSYNEQFF. In DNA, the CDR3 is TGTGCCAGCCGCGGGTCCTACAATGAGCAGTTCTTC.

CDR3 sequence reads: CASRDRGPSYEQYF. CDR3 coding DNA: TGTGCCAGCAGGGACAGGGGGCCTTCCTACGAGCAGTACTTC. The V call is TRBV6-1, the J call TRBJ2-7; 11 bases align to TRBD1. The germline V gene has CDR1 MNHNS and CDR2 SASEGT. The CDR3 runs 14 residues. The junction had 2 bases not matched to a gene; V was cut back by 6 bases and J by 1 base.

The J gene is TRBJ2-5, the V gene TRBV6-1; TRBD1 matches 9 bases. V shed 6 bases and J 5 bases; nucleotides not matched to a gene: 10. Germline-derived CDR1 and CDR2 are MNHNS and SASEGT. This CDR3 comprises 15 residues. Here the CDR3 reads CASRQTGGRGETQYF. CDR3 sequence (DNA): TGTGCCAGCAGGCAGACAGGGGGGCGCGGGGAGACCCAGTACTTC.

This sequence joins TRBV28 and TRBJ2-7, with D maybe TRBD1 (5 bases). The CDR3 extends over 15 amino acids. Germline V gene sequence: CDR1 MDHEN, CDR2 SYDVKM. V gave up 6 bases and J gave up 2 bases, with 17 bases separating them. The CDR3 DNA reads as TGTGCCAGCAGCCACCAGGGTGGGAACGCCTACGAGCAGTACTTC. It specifies CASSHQGGNAYEQYF.

CDR3 amino acids: CASSLDRGSREQFF. CDR3 coding DNA: TGTGCCAGCAGCTTAGATCGGGGTAGCCGCGAGCAGTTCTTC. This chain joins TRBV7-3 and TRBJ2-1; D possibly corresponds to TRBD2 (5 bases). The CDR3 spans 14 residues. Germline lookup yields CDR1 SGHTA and CDR2 FQGTGA. The V end was cut by 2 bases, the J end by 10 bases, with 15 bases between.